A selection of T cell receptor beta chains follows, all from one sample in a study of Ad26.COV2.S vaccination and SARS-CoV-2 variants. Sequencing was performed with immunoSEQ multiplex PCR; in TCRdb, only in-frame clones are kept and a portion is missing. The data hold 300,000 to 350,000 clones, with 85% to 90% observed a single time. The input for sequencing was peripheral blood, taken in a trial of Ad26.COV2.S vaccine versus placebo. These receptors came from a person aged 18-60 years who received the Ad26.COV2.S COVID-19 vaccine or a placebo. CDR3s include the opening cysteine and the closing phenylalanine or tryptophan. D genes are given only for firm matches. Rows give clone size only sometimes, using once, few, many, or a class for an expanded clone.

TGTGCCACCAGCCTTTACCGAACAGGGGGCACAGATACGCAGTATTTT	CATSLYRTGGTDTQYF	TRBJ2-3	TRBD1	TRBV15	.
TGTGCCAGCAGCCAGACCCCGGCTAACTATGGCTACACCTTC	CASSQTPANYGYTF	TRBJ1-2	.	TRBV28	.
TGTGCCAGCAGTTACCTGACAGGCGGAAACACCATATATTTT	CASSYLTGGNTIYF	TRBJ1-3	.	TRBV6-5	.
TGTGCCAGCCTCGGGACTAGTACGAACACCGGGGAGCTGTTTTTT	CASLGTSTNTGELFF	TRBJ2-2	TRBD2	TRBV27	.
TGCAGCGTTGAGGGTTCAGGGAGGTACGAGCAGTACTTC	CSVEGSGRYEQYF	TRBJ2-7	.	TRBV29-1	.
TGTGCCAGCAGTGAGGAGGCAGCATGGAACACTGAAGCTTTCTTT	CASSEEAAWNTEAFF	TRBJ1-1	.	TRBV6-1	few
TGTGCCAGCAGTTCTCCCGGACTAGCCGGCTACAATGAGCAGTTCTTC	CASSSPGLAGYNEQFF	TRBJ2-1	TRBD2	TRBV5-5	.
TGTGCCAGTAGTATTCGGACTAGCGGGGGCCATAGCTCTGGGGCCAACGTCCTGACTTTC	CASSIRTSGGHSSGANVLTF	TRBJ2-6	TRBD2	TRBV19	.
TGTGCCACCCTAGGGGGGGGTGGCGGCTACACCTTC	CATLGGGGGYTF	TRBJ1-2	.	TRBV27	.
TGCGCCAGCAGCCAAGCGCAAAGTACAGCTTTTAATGAAAAACTGTTTTTT	CASSQAQSTAFNEKLFF	TRBJ1-4	.	TRBV4-1	once
TGTGCCAGCAGTTCCCTCACAGAGAACTATGAAGCTTTCTTT	CASSSLTENYEAFF	TRBJ1-1	.	TRBV27	.
TGTGCCAGCTCACTCTCAGGGTACCAAGAGACCCAGTACTTC	CASSLSGYQETQYF	TRBJ2-5	.	TRBV18	.
TGCGCCAGCAGCCACCCGAATGGGCGGGGGAGCTCCTACAATGAGCAGTTCTTC	CASSHPNGRGSSYNEQFF	TRBJ2-1	TRBD2	TRBV4-1	.
TGCGCCAGCAGCTCTGGACAGCCCACTGAAGCTTTCTTT	CASSSGQPTEAFF	TRBJ1-1	.	TRBV5-1	.
TGTGCCATCAACTCAGGCGGGAGGATCGCTTTCTTT	CAINSGGRIAFF	TRBJ1-1	.	TRBV10-3	.
TGTGCCAGTAGCCCCTTAGGACAGCTATCAATGAACACTGAAGCTTTCTTT	CASSPLGQLSMNTEAFF	TRBJ1-1	.	TRBV19	.
TGTGCCAGCAGCTTTGTGGAGCGGGAGACCCAGTACTTC	CASSFVERETQYF	TRBJ2-5	.	TRBV7-9	.
TGTGCCAGCAGTTACTCGGGGGGGAACACTGAAGCTTTCTTT	CASSYSGGNTEAFF	TRBJ1-1	.	TRBV6-5	few
TGTGCCAGTAGTATTGGGGGGGAACCGGCCCAGCATTTT	CASSIGGEPAQHF	TRBJ1-5	.	TRBV19	.
TGTGCCAGCAGTGAATGGGGTACGGAGGAACTTTATTATGGCTACACCTTC	CASSEWGTEELYYGYTF	TRBJ1-2	.	TRBV2	.
TGCGCCAGCAGCCCGACGGGGAATCAGCCCCAGCATTTT	CASSPTGNQPQHF	TRBJ1-5	.	TRBV5-1	.
TGTGCCAGCAGCTTAATGGGGGGACTGAACACTGAAGCTTTCTTT	CASSLMGGLNTEAFF	TRBJ1-1	.	TRBV7-3	.
TGTGCCAGCAGCCAAGATCGGGACAGGCCCTTAGTCGGAAACACCATATATTTT	CASSQDRDRPLVGNTIYF	TRBJ1-3	TRBD1	TRBV14	.
TGTGCCAGCAGCCCAAGGACAGGGAGTAATGAAAAACTGTTTTTT	CASSPRTGSNEKLFF	TRBJ1-4	TRBD1	TRBV9	once
TGTGCCAGCAGTTACGTGGCAGAAAATGAAGCTTTCTTT	CASSYVAENEAFF	TRBJ1-1	.	TRBV6-5	.
TGTGCCAGCAGCAGCCTCTACGAGCAGTACTTC	CASSSLYEQYF	TRBJ2-7	.	TRBV21-1	.
TGCAGCGCTGAAGACAACTATGGCTACACCTTC	CSAEDNYGYTF	TRBJ1-2	.	TRBV29-1	.
TGTGCCAGCAGTTCTCCGGGACAGGGATACCACGAGCAGTACTTC	CASSSPGQGYHEQYF	TRBJ2-7	TRBD1	TRBV27	.
TGTGCCACCAGTTCCCCGAGCGGGAGTTTAGAGACCCAGTACTTC	CATSSPSGSLETQYF	TRBJ2-5	TRBD2	TRBV24-1	once
TGTGCCAGCAGCTTTAGTTGGGGGGACAATGAGCAGTTCTTC	CASSFSWGDNEQFF	TRBJ2-1	.	TRBV5-8	.
TGCGCCAGCAGCTTGGGGGCAGCCCAAGAGACCCAGTACTTC	CASSLGAAQETQYF	TRBJ2-5	.	TRBV5-1	.
TGTGCCAGCAGCTTAGTTATAGGGGGCGGTGAAGCTTTCTTT	CASSLVIGGGEAFF	TRBJ1-1	TRBD1	TRBV7-6	many
TGTGCCAGCAGCCTCCCGACAGGGTGGAACCGCGGCTACACCTTC	CASSLPTGWNRGYTF	TRBJ1-2	TRBD1	TRBV13	.
TGTGCCACCAGTGATCCGTTAAAAGGGACAGGGGGAACAGATACGCAGTATTTT	CATSDPLKGTGGTDTQYF	TRBJ2-3	TRBD1	TRBV24-1	.
TGTGCCAGCAGCCCAGGACAGGGTCACCTCTACGAGCAGTACTTC	CASSPGQGHLYEQYF	TRBJ2-7	TRBD1	TRBV6-2/TRBV6-3	.
TGTGCCAGCAGTTACTCCCCCCCCGGGAGTGGGGAGCAGTTCTTC	CASSYSPPGSGEQFF	TRBJ2-1	.	TRBV6-2/TRBV6-3	.